This is a list of T cell receptor beta chains from one sample in a study of cytomegalovirus exposure and HLA in healthy donors. Libraries were prepared by immunoSEQ multiplex PCR; TCRdb keeps only in-frame clonotypes and omits some of them. Of about 98,000 clones in the sample, approximately 78% were seen once. Sequencing used PBMCs. The source of these receptors is a man between 35 and 55 years old in good health and CMV-seronegative. CDR3s include the opening cysteine and the closing phenylalanine or tryptophan. D genes are given only for firm matches.

V gene	J gene	D gene	CDR3 protein
TRBV30	TRBJ2-7	TRBD2	CAWSHGTTSYEQYF
TRBV2	TRBJ2-6	.	CASRANDRTGANVLTF
TRBV7-8	TRBJ1-1	.	CASSFGPRTEAFF
TRBV4-3	TRBJ1-2	TRBD1	CASSQEVSRGSPYGYTF
TRBV7-6	TRBJ1-1	.	CASSLEQNTEAFF
TRBV6-5	TRBJ2-7	.	CASSPSGGANEQYF
TRBV5-1	TRBJ2-5	TRBD1	CASSLGDRVQTQYF
TRBV30	TRBJ1-2	.	CAWSPTGSPTGYTF
TRBV5-4	TRBJ2-3	.	CASSPPDFPRRSDTQYF
TRBV19	TRBJ1-3	TRBD1	CASSTTGGSGNTIYF
TRBV2	TRBJ1-6	TRBD1	CASSWTGGNSPLHF
TRBV7-6	TRBJ2-7	.	CASSPTDYEQYF
TRBV11-2	TRBJ2-1	.	CASSLVGETNNEQFF
TRBV6-6	TRBJ1-2	.	CASSYSLASYGYTF